This TCR beta chain was recorded in a study of T cells in Graves' hyperthyroidism and ophthalmopathy (dated by TCRdb to the late 2010s). For the wider study: To identify distinguishing TCR V-J signatures, a discovery cohort of around 100 patients was used, comprising roughly 45 with Graves' ophthalmopathy and under 60 with stable Graves' hyperthyroidism. An independent validation cohort of some 18 hyperthyroidism patients and 17 patients who later progressed to ophthalmopathy tested prospective prediction of ophthalmopathy. For training and testing, the roughly 97 patients in the discovery cohort were randomly divided in a 7:3 ratio. In addition, the study compared T-cell repertoires in thyroid tissue and in blood from about six Graves' hyperthyroidism patients. After blood sampling, hyperthyroidism patients were treated with methimazole at a starting dose of 30 mg daily, and ophthalmopathy patients were treated with high-dose intravenous methylprednisolone. The paper describes TCR Vbeta CDR3 sequencing of 130 to 150 peripheral blood samples, made up of 43 ophthalmopathy patients, roughly 75 hyperthyroidism patients and about 17 progressor patients.

Trimming at the junction amounts to 6 bases on V and 9 bases on J, and the germline ends lie 15 bases apart. Measured from the cysteine to the phenylalanine, the CDR3 is 13 residues long. Left in the record is the CDR3 DNA by itself, 39 bases read in frame from the first base. According to the germline V gene, CDR1 reads MGHDK and CDR2 reads SYGVNS. TCR beta CDR3 regions were amplified from RNA transcripts. A first-round RT-PCR of the TCR CDR3 used the HTBI primer set with the Qiagen OneStep RT-PCR kit. Libraries were constructed in a second round of multiplex PCR, after which size selection and purification were carried out. The libraries were sequenced on an Illumina HiSeq2000 using paired-end 100 bp reads. Per the authors' processing: SOAPnuke was used to process the raw data, with reads discarded if the reads contained adapters or uncalled bases, had a mean Phred below 15, or lacked an exact constant-primer or identifier match. COPE v1.2.5 was used to merge high-quality paired reads, and clonotypes were defined as unique nucleotide sequences. MiTCR v1.1 was used to align the clonotypes against IMGT TRBV, TRBD and TRBJ reference segments. The analysis included only V-J combinations with a frequency above 0.0001, which together covered 99% to 99.2% of the repertoires. The TCS score was defined as F50 (clonal expansion) divided by E x V (chaos), with BLOSUM62-based TCRdist calculated between CDR3 peptides within each V-J. Welch's t-statistics and random forest reduced 500 to 550 V-J features to roughly 13, which were used in a naive Bayes classifier (R e1071). The public reads were quality trimmed at Q25 with fastp and then assembled into clones with MiXCR by TCRdb, keeping productive beta chains. Rows are unified per CDR3 protein, each entry keeping the most common DNA and genes. TCRdb assigned the V and J calls; the authors' analysis was not used. The sample profile shows around 540,000 distinct CDR3 sequences; roughly 46% of them were found once. The top ten clonotypes cover 6.5% to 9% of the sample.

Turning to this clonotype: It lacks a known antigen. No much larger clone is present one base from it, and per-base qualities are unavailable.

Stable Graves' hyperthyroidism was defined as the absence of progression to ophthalmopathy over 18 months of follow-up. Hyperthyroidism patients were newly diagnosed, had a disease duration of under 2 months, and were aged 18 to 65 years. Patients with uncontrolled infections, other autoimmune diseases, pregnancy or lactation were excluded. Clinical symptoms, serum thyroxine and TRAb, thyroid ultrasound, and orbital computed tomography formed the basis for the diagnoses. Total RNA was extracted with Trizol reagent, and quality was checked on an Agilent 2100 Bioanalyzer. Summary of the overall study and its limitations: Most expanded thyroid clonotypes (frequency above 0.001) were also detected in blood, suggesting blood repertoires may reflect thyroid immune responses. Sample size was not statistically predetermined, and investigators were not blinded to group allocation. In validation, the model predicted progression to ophthalmopathy with approximately 69% sensitivity and 72% to 85% specificity, a median of about six months before onset. A 13 V-J signature model separated ophthalmopathy from stable hyperthyroidism, with roughly 88% sensitivity and 81.08% specificity in cross-validation and 80%/75% in testing.

The sequencing sample was made of peripheral blood or thyroid tissue (not recorded which). The rearranged chain carries TRBV25-1 and TRBJ1-5, with the D gene uncertain. The sequence was collected from a woman in her late teens or twenties with Graves' hyperthyroidism. Donor details come from another sample of the same person, matched by shared clones. The CDR3 reads CASSPEGGWPQHF. The DNA sequence is given as TGTGCCAGCAGCCCAGAAGGTGGGTGGCCCCAGCATTTT.